One sample yielded the 31 T cell receptor beta chains listed below, sequenced in a study of blood T cell repertoires in COVID-19. Only in-frame clones appear in the TCRdb table, and some are missing; sequencing was by immunoSEQ multiplex PCR. The repertoire consists of about 140,000 clones, with more than 65% occurring once and the leading ten covering roughly a tenth. Sequencing was carried out using peripheral blood. The origin of the receptors is a man aged 55 to 70 with active or convalescent COVID-19.

This clone was detected only a few times. The chain joins TRBV7-2 to TRBJ2-7; 12 bases match TRBD2. Germline CDR1 reads SGHTA; CDR2 reads FQGNSA. This CDR3 is 15 amino acids long. The trim removed 5 bases at V and 6 bases at J, leaving 8 bases unmatched. The CDR3 protein is CASSADGLAGSEQYV. CDR3 DNA: TGTGCCAGCAGCGCCGACGGACTAGCGGGAAGCGAGCAGTACGTC.

The chain couples TRBV19 to TRBJ2-5; unclear D gene. V lost 5 bases and J 1 base, leaving 11 bases between the germline ends. CDR1 LNHDA and CDR2 SQIVND come from the germline V gene (reference sequence). The CDR3 contains 14 residues. This CDR3 reads CASSPWQAQETQYF. Written as DNA, the CDR3 is TGTGCCAGTAGTCCCTGGCAGGCCCAAGAGACCCAGTACTTC.

The rearrangement links TRBV6-1 to TRBJ2-7; D is unclear. This CDR3 has 13 residues. Germline V gene lookup returns CDR1 MNHNS and CDR2 SASEGT. With 3 bases removed from V and 6 bases from J, the gap between germline ends came to 12 bases. CDR3 sequence (DNA): TGTGCCAGCAGTGATCTAAACCCCTCCGAGCAGTACTTC. Its translation: CASSDLNPSEQYF.

This rearrangement joins TRBV6-5 to TRBJ2-1; 7 bases line up with TRBD1. Germline loops: CDR1 MNHEY, CDR2 SVGAGI. CDR3 length equals 13 residues. V shed 6 bases, J shed 9 bases, and the junction held 8 bases outside the gene matches. Here the CDR3 reads CASRRTGSGEQFF. The CDR3 coding sequence is TGTGCCAGCAGGAGGACAGGTTCGGGTGAGCAGTTCTTC.

In DNA, the CDR3 is TGCGCCAGCAGCTTGGGCCAGTCGAACACTGAAGCTTTCTTT. Translating it yields CASSLGQSNTEAFF. V usage is TRBV5-1 and J usage is TRBJ1-1; no definite D call. Trimming pared 0 bases from V and 1 base from J, leaving 7 bases between. The germline V gene has CDR1 SGHRS and CDR2 YFSETQ. The CDR3 has 14 amino acids.

The genes are TRBV7-8 and TRBJ2-4, with 7 nucleotides matching TRBD2. The V segment lost 3 bases and the J segment 7 bases; nucleotides outside the gene matches: 6. The CDR3 spans 14 residues. CDR1 SGHVS and CDR2 FQNEAQ come from the germline V gene. CDR3 in amino acids: CASSFRPGGNIQYF. In DNA, the CDR3 is TGTGCCAGCAGCTTCAGGCCGGGAGGTAACATTCAGTACTTC.

The chain employs TRBV7-2 and TRBJ2-2; perhaps TRBD1 as D (6 bases). The germline CDR1 and CDR2 sequences are SGHTA and FQGNSA. The CDR3 totals 17 residues. Trimming left V 2 bases short and J 5 bases short, with 18 bases between. In DNA form, the CDR3 reads TGTGCCAGCAGCTTATACGGGTTACTGAGGGGGACCGGGGAGCTGTTTTTT. It yields the protein CASSLYGLLRGTGELFF.

This clone has just a few counts. The genes are TRBV7-8 and TRBJ2-2; 12 bases are a match to TRBD2. This CDR3 is 17 amino acids long. The J segment lost 5 bases and the V segment lost 7 bases, leaving 11 bases of the junction unmatched. Germline V gene data show CDR1 as SGHVS and CDR2 as FQNEAQ. CDR3 nucleotides: TGTGCCAGCACCACTGCGACTAGCGGGGGAAGGACCGGGGAGCTGTTTTTT. Encoded protein: CASTTATSGGRTGELFF.

The chain recombines TRBV27 with TRBJ2-5; 9 nucleotides match TRBD1. With V trimmed by 3 bases and J by 2 bases, 16 bases remained unmatched. The CDR3 runs to 19 residues. Germline CDR1 and CDR2: MNHEY and SMNVEV (reference sequence). The CDR3 nucleotides are TGTGCCAGCAGTTTCTCCGGGACAGGGATGAACCCGCCACAAGAGACCCAGTACTTC. Its translation is CASSFSGTGMNPPQETQYF.

V is TRBV7-8 and J is TRBJ1-4; possible D gene TRBD1, 5 bases. This CDR3 comprises 14 residues. Per the germline V gene, CDR1 is SGHVS and CDR2 is FQNEAQ. Trimming shortened V by 7 bases and J by 6 bases, and 15 bases separated the two germline ends. CDR3 DNA: TGTGCCAGCAAGGGAGGGGTTTTTCATGAAAAACTGTTTTTT. Protein product: CASKGGVFHEKLFF.

The chain combines TRBV6-5 with TRBJ2-2; 10 bases are shared with TRBD1. Trimming at V came to 4 bases and at J to 4 bases, leaving 6 bases not matched to a gene. CDR1 and CDR2 (germline): MNHEY, SVGAGI. The CDR3 contains 16 residues. The CDR3 region has the DNA TGTGCCAGCAGTTCCCGGAGGACAGGGGGCACCGGGGAGCTGTTTTTT. Protein product: CASSSRRTGGTGELFF.

J is TRBJ1-4 and V is TRBV19; D perhaps matches TRBD1 (5 bases). The CDR3 totals 13 residues. Per the germline V gene, CDR1 is LNHDA and CDR2 is SQIVND (reference sequence). Trimming stripped 5 bases from V and 7 bases from J, with 11 bases between. CDR3 DNA sequence: TGTGCCAGTAGTTCCGGGGGACGTGAAAAACTGTTTTTT. Residues: CASSSGGREKLFF. Full variable domain (remainder filled in from reference TRBV19 and TRBJ1-4): DGGITQSPKYLFRKEGQNVTLSCEQNLNHDAMYWYRQDPGQGLRLIYYSQIVNDFQKGDIAEGYSVSREKKESFPLTVTSAQKNPTAFYLCASSSGGREKLFFGSGTQLSVL.

This clone was counted only a few times. V is TRBV12-3 or TRBV12-4 and J is TRBJ1-5; the D is unclear. There are 13 residues in the CDR3. Trimming shortened V by 6 bases and J by 0 bases, and 6 bases separated the two germline ends. DNA of the CDR3: TGTGCCAGCAGGGACTCTAGCAATCAGCCCCAGCATTTT. Its protein is CASRDSSNQPQHF.

This rearrangement joins TRBV29-1 to TRBJ1-5; D remains ambiguous. The CDR3 runs 12 residues. The germline V gene has CDR1 SQVTM and CDR2 ANQGSEA. Trimming stripped 5 bases from V and 4 bases from J, with 9 bases between. CDR3 region: CSVLHQNQPQHF. The CDR3 nucleotides read TGCAGCGTTTTACACCAGAATCAGCCCCAGCATTTT. The variable domain in full, completed from reference TRBV29-1 and TRBJ1-5, reads SAVISQKPSRDICQRGTSLTIQCQVDSQVTMMFWYRQQPGQSLTLIATANQGSEATYESGFVIDKFPISRPNLTFSTLTVSNMSPEDSSIYLCSVLHQNQPQHFGDGTRLSIL.

This rearrangement joins TRBV27 to TRBJ2-3, with 7 bases that match TRBD2. The V and J ends lost 2 bases and 1 base, in that order; junction bases with no gene match: 0. This CDR3 is 14 amino acids long. Germline V gives CDR1 MNHEY, CDR2 SMNVEV (reference sequence). CDR3 loop: CASSLGLGTDTQYF. CDR3 nucleotides: TGTGCCAGCAGTTTAGGACTAGGCACAGATACGCAGTATTTT.

The chain combines TRBV5-1 with TRBJ2-1; a possible D gene is TRBD1 (6 bases). CDR3 length equals 15 residues. V was clipped by 3 bases and J by 4 bases, with 14 bases between them. From germline, CDR1 is SGHRS and CDR2 YFSETQ. The CDR3: CASSSLDRIYNEQFF. The DNA for the CDR3 is TGCGCCAGCAGCTCCCTGGACAGAATATACAATGAGCAGTTCTTC.

The chain recombines TRBV20-1 with TRBJ2-7; the D gene is possibly TRBD1 (6 bases). This CDR3 is built from 11 residues. Germline V CDR1 and CDR2: DFQATT, SNEGSKA (reference sequence). The CDR3 bases are TGCAGCGTACCCAGGGGAAACGAGCAGTACGTC. Its translation is CSVPRGNEQYV.

The V gene is TRBV11-3, the J gene TRBJ1-2, with TRBD1 as a possible D gene (5 bases). CDR3 length equals 17 residues. The V gene lost 1 base and the J gene lost 2 bases, with 17 bases spanning the gap. CDR1 and CDR2 (germline): SGHNT, YENEEA. CDR3 bases: TGTGCCAGCAGCTTAGTTGCAGGGTGGGAGGCGAACTATGGCTACACCTTC. This codes for CASSLVAGWEANYGYTF.

The chain joins TRBV28 to TRBJ1-2; possibly TRBD1 for D (6 bases). The CDR3 is made up of 13 amino acids. Germline V lookup: CDR1 MDHEN, CDR2 SYDVKM. Trimming left V 6 bases short and J 4 bases short, with 12 bases between. CDR3 residues: CASRRGGGYGYTF. The CDR3 DNA reads TGTGCCAGCAGGAGAGGGGGTGGCTATGGCTACACCTTC.

The rearrangement links TRBV7-9 to TRBJ1-2; TRBD1 aligns across 7 bases. The germline CDR1 and CDR2 sequences are SEHNR and FQNEAQ (reference sequence). V shed 1 base and J 4 bases; nucleotides not matched to a gene: 6. This CDR3 region has 15 residues. CDR3 residues: CASSLVGGFGYGYTF. Written as DNA, the CDR3 is TGTGCCAGCAGCTTAGTAGGGGGCTTCGGCTATGGCTACACCTTC.

This clone appeared a single time. This chain links TRBV6-5 with TRBJ2-3; 8 bases agree with TRBD1. This CDR3 region has 15 residues. Trimming at V came to 4 bases and at J to 4 bases, leaving 7 bases not matched to a gene. The V gene's germline CDR1 is MNHEY and CDR2 SVGAGI. In DNA, the CDR3 is TGTGCCAGCAGTTCGGCCAGGGGGCTCGCAGATACGCAGTATTTT. Translating gives CASSSARGLADTQYF.

The chain carries TRBV4-1 and TRBJ2-1; no reliable D call. V lost 6 bases and J 0 bases, leaving 15 bases between the germline ends. The CDR3 loop spans 16 amino acids. Germline values: CDR1 MGHRA, CDR2 YSYEKL. In nucleotides, the CDR3 is TGCGCCAGCAGTCAACCGGATTACAGCTCCTACAATGAGCAGTTCTTC. Translated, it gives CASSQPDYSSYNEQFF.

The chain uses TRBV7-2 and TRBJ1-2; 7 bases align to TRBD1. This CDR3 has 15 residues. The germline V gene encodes CDR1 SGHTA and CDR2 FQGNSA. Germline trimming cut 4 bases from V and 2 bases from J; bases unmatched to any gene: 7. CDR3 sequence (DNA): TGTGCCAGCAGCTCCGGGACAGCTGGGAACTATGGCTACACCTTC. This sequence encodes CASSSGTAGNYGYTF.

The chain employs TRBV4-3 and TRBJ1-2; 7 bases line up with TRBD1. The CDR3 sequence is 15 residues long. Per the germline V gene, CDR1 is LGHNA and CDR2 is YSLEER. V lost 1 base to trimming and J lost 5 bases; unmatched junction nucleotides: 7. The CDR3 is CASSQAIDRVYGYTF. The CDR3 coding sequence is TGCGCCAGCAGCCAAGCCATAGACAGGGTTTATGGCTACACCTTC.

The chain employs TRBV9 and TRBJ2-3; tentative D call: TRBD2 (5 bases). V was shortened by 4 bases and J by 0 bases, with 18 bases between the two germline ends. The CDR3 is 17 residues long. Germline loops: CDR1 SGDLS, CDR2 YYNGEE. CDR3 in amino acids: CASSPTGNSASTDTQYF. Written as DNA, the CDR3 is TGTGCCAGCAGCCCGACCGGGAACTCTGCTAGCACAGATACGCAGTATTTT. The entire variable domain, with the rest obtained from reference TRBV9 and TRBJ2-3, is as follows: DSGVTQTPKHLITATGQRVTLRCSPRSGDLSVYWYQQSLDQGLQFLIQYYNGEERAKGNILERFSAQQFPDLHSELNLSSLELGDSALYFCASSPTGNSASTDTQYFGPGTRLTVL.

The gene calls are TRBV5-1 and TRBJ2-7; 10 bases are a match to TRBD2. V lost 1 base and J lost 4; bases outside the gene matches: 5. The CDR3 has 15 residues. Germline CDR1 and CDR2: SGHRS and YFSETQ. The CDR3 nucleotides are TGCGCCAGCAGCTTGCCGAGGACTAGCGGATACGAGCAGTACGTC. It is translated as CASSLPRTSGYEQYV.

The chain combines TRBV10-3 with TRBJ1-4; TRBD1 is a possible D gene (5 bases). V lost 6 bases, J lost 7 bases, and 12 bases lay in between. CDR1 ENHRY and CDR2 SYGVKD come from the germline V gene. The CDR3 has 13 residues. The CDR3 reads CAIRDTGSEKLFF. CDR3 nucleotides: TGTGCCATCAGGGACACAGGTTCTGAAAAACTGTTTTTT.

The V call is TRBV7-2, the J call TRBJ1-2; D gene unclear. The germline V and J ends were trimmed by 1 base and 2 bases, with 14 bases remaining between them. Per the germline V gene, CDR1 is SGHTA and CDR2 is FQGNSA. The CDR3 totals 16 residues. DNA of the CDR3: TGTGCCAGCAGCTTAGACCCGACACGAACGAACTATGGCTACACCTTC. Its translation is CASSLDPTRTNYGYTF.

The chain combines TRBV7-2 with TRBJ2-5, with a possible D match to TRBD1 (6 bases). There are 14 residues in the CDR3. Germline V gene data show CDR1 as SGHTA and CDR2 as FQGNSA. Trimming took off 5 bases at V and 1 base at J, with 11 bases between the two ends. CDR3 region: CASSRGQLQETQYF. Written as DNA, the CDR3 is TGTGCCAGCAGCAGAGGACAGCTCCAAGAGACCCAGTACTTC.

This chain joins TRBV10-1 and TRBJ2-2; 7 positions match TRBD1. CDR3 length: 14 amino acids. The V segment lost 2 bases and the J segment 4 bases; nucleotides outside the gene matches: 1. CDR1 and CDR2 (germline): WNHNN, SYGVQD (reference sequence). CDR3 in amino acids: CASSETGATGELFF. Here the CDR3 DNA reads TGCGCCAGCAGTGAGACAGGGGCCACCGGGGAGCTGTTTTTT.

The chain joins TRBV9 to TRBJ1-6, with 7 nucleotides matching TRBD1. There are 16 residues in the CDR3. Germline V gene data show CDR1 as SGDLS and CDR2 as YYNGEE. V lost 4 bases to trimming and J lost 6 bases; unmatched junction nucleotides: 10. CDR3 sequence: CASSPHGQAGNSPLHF. CDR3 in DNA: TGTGCCAGCAGCCCTCACGGACAGGCTGGTAATTCACCCCTCCACTTT.